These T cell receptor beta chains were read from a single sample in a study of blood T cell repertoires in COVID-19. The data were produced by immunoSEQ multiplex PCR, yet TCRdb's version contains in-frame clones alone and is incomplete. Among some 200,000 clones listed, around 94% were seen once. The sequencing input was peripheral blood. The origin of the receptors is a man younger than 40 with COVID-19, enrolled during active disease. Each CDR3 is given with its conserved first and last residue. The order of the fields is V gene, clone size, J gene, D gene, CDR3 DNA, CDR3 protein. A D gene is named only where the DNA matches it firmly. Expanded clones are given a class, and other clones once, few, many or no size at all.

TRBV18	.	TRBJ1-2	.	TGTGCCAGCTCATCTACAGGGAAGGAAAGCTACACCTTC	CASSSTGKESYTF
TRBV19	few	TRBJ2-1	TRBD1	TGTGCCAGTAGTACGCAGGGGACAGGGGATCATGAGCAGTTCTTC	CASSTQGTGDHEQFF
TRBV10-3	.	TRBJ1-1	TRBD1	TGTGCCATCAGTGGAACCCCGGGACAGGGGTCTGAAGCTTTCTTT	CAISGTPGQGSEAFF
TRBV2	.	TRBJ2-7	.	TGTGCCAGCACCGGGGAAGGACCCATTTCCTACGAGCAGTACTTC	CASTGEGPISYEQYF
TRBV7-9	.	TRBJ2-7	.	TGTGCCAGCAGCTTAACAGGGTTCCCCTACGAGCAGTACTTC	CASSLTGFPYEQYF
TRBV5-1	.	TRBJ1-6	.	TGCGCCAGCAGCTTGGTCGGGGGTGATAATTCACCCCTCCACTTT	CASSLVGGDNSPLHF
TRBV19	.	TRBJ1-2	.	TGTGCCAGTAGCCCCTCTGACTATGGCTACACCTTC	CASSPSDYGYTF
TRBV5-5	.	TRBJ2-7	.	TGTGCCAGCAGCTTGGCCTGGGGGGTCTACGAGCAGTACTTC	CASSLAWGVYEQYF
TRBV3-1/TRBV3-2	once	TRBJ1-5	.	TGTGCCAGCAGCCAAGTTTTAGGGGAAGGCAATCAGCCCCAGCATTTT	CASSQVLGEGNQPQHF
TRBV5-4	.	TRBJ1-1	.	TGTGCCAGCAGCTTCCAAAACACCCACGGGGCTTTCTTT	CASSFQNTHGAFF
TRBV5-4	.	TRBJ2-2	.	TGTGCCAGCAGCTTCAGGGGTAACACCGGGGAGCTGTTTTTT	CASSFRGNTGELFF
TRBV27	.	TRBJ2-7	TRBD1	TGTGCCAGCAGTTCCCCACCTACCTGGACAGGGGGCGTTGAGCAGTACTTC	CASSSPPTWTGGVEQYF
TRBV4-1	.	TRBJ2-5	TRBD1	TGCGCCAGCAGCCAGAACGACAGGGCCAAAGAGACCCAGTACTTC	CASSQNDRAKETQYF
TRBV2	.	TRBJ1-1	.	TGTGCCAGCAGTCCAACTGACTGGGACACTGAAGCTTTCTTT	CASSPTDWDTEAFF
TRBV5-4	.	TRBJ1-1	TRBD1	TGTGCCAGCAGCTTCGGACAGGGGGGCACTGAAGCTTTCTTT	CASSFGQGGTEAFF
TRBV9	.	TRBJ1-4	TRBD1	TGTGCCAGCAGCGCCTCGACAGGGGGCAGTGAAAAACTGTTTTTT	CASSASTGGSEKLFF
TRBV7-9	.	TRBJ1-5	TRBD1	TGTGCCAGCGAATTAGGGACAGGGGGCGAAGGCAATCAGCCCCAGCATTTT	CASELGTGGEGNQPQHF
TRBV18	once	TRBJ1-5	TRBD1	TGTGCCAGCTCAGCGGGACAGGGTTTCAATCAGCCCCAGCATTTT	CASSAGQGFNQPQHF
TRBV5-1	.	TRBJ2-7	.	TGCGCCAGCAGCAACCCGGGGACATCTTCCTACGAGCAGTACTTC	CASSNPGTSSYEQYF
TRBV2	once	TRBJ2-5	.	TGTGCCAGCAGTACAGGGCCCGGTACCCAAGAGACCCAGTACTTC	CASSTGPGTQETQYF
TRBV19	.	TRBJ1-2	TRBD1	TGTGCCAGTAGCCAACTGGGACAGGATAACTATGGCTACACCTTC	CASSQLGQDNYGYTF
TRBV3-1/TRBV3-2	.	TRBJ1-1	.	TGTGCCAGCAGCCAAGGCGAGCGGGTTGTCGCTGAAGCTTTCTTT	CASSQGERVVAEAFF
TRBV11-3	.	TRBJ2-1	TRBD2	TGTGCCAGCAGCGAACTAGCGGGGGGCGAAAATGAGCAGTTCTTC	CASSELAGGENEQFF
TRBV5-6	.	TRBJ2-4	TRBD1	TGTGCCAGCAGCGTGGACAGGGGGCGGTTGGTGAACATTCAGTACTTC	CASSVDRGRLVNIQYF
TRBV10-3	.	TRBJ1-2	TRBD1	TGTGCCATCAGTGATTCCGGGACAGGGCAATATGGCTACACCTTC	CAISDSGTGQYGYTF
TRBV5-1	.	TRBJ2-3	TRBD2	TGCGCCAGCAGCTTGGCCGAGCGGGGGACCACAGATACGCAGTATTTT	CASSLAERGTTDTQYF
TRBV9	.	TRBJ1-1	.	TGTGCCAGCAGCGTAGCAGGGGTCAGCACTGAAGCTTTCTTT	CASSVAGVSTEAFF
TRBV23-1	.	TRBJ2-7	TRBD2	TGCGCCAGCAGTCATGGGAGGGGCGAGCAGTACTTC	CASSHGRGEQYF
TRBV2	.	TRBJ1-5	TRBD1	TGTGCCAGCACCCAGACAGGGTCGGGGCAGCCCCAGCATTTT	CASTQTGSGQPQHF
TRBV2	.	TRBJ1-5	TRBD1	TGTGCCAGCAGGGGACAGGGTGGCCAGCCCCAGCATTTT	CASRGQGGQPQHF
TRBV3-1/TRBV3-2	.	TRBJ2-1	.	TGTGCCAGCAGCCAAGATCGACTACCTAATGAGCAGTTCTTC	CASSQDRLPNEQFF
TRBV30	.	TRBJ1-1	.	TGTGCCTGGAGCCCCCAATCCCACTTGAACACTGAAGCTTTCTTT	CAWSPQSHLNTEAFF
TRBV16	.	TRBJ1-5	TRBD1	TGTGCCAGCAGCCCGGGACAGAACAATCAGCCCCAGCATTTT	CASSPGQNNQPQHF